The clone carrying this T cell receptor beta chain came up many times. The data stem from a study of T-cell reconstitution after alpha-beta-depleted transplantation in children. Construction of the TCRbeta library involved unique molecular identifiers. TCRdb reprocessed the PCR reads with MiXCR, giving one entry per CDR3 protein. The sample has a few hundred thousand distinct CDR3 sequences; 9.7% are singletons. This clonotype was sampled from a human donor who donated a stem cell graft to a child with SCID. Sequencing used PBMCs from the stem cell graft donor, obtained from the stem cell graft.

In DNA, the CDR3 is TGTGCCAGCAGTTCCATGGGACAGGGGGCGGAGGCTTTCTTT. Translating gives CASSSMGQGAEAFF. The chain recombines TRBV12-3 or TRBV12-4 with TRBJ1-1; the match to TRBD1 covers 12 bases. Germline trimming cut 4 bases from V and 11 bases from J; bases unmatched to any gene: 8. There are 14 residues in the CDR3.